These 24 T cell receptor beta chains came from one sample sequenced in a study of Ad26.COV2.S vaccination and SARS-CoV-2 variants. The treatment denotes: some 20 received Ad26.COV2.S at low or high dose, single or two shots; five or six received placebo; per-sample allocation not given. Sampling happened 63 days after the first vaccine or placebo injection. Data came from immunoSEQ multiplex PCR; TCRdb stores just in-frame clones and leaves some out. The sample has 430,000 or so clones; roughly nine tenths are singletons. The sequencing here drew on peripheral blood, taken in a trial of Ad26.COV2.S vaccine versus placebo. The source of these receptors is a person aged 18-65 years who received the Ad26.COV2.S COVID-19 vaccine or a placebo.

The chain combines TRBV4-3 with TRBJ1-4; weak D call: TRBD1 (6 bases). The CDR3 is made up of 15 amino acids. V lost 4 bases, J lost 5 bases, and 14 bases lay in between. CDR1 and CDR2 from the germline V gene are LGHNA and YSLEER. CDR3 loop: CASSLLTGQNEKLFF. The CDR3 DNA is TGCGCCAGCAGCCTCCTGACAGGTCAGAATGAAAAACTGTTTTTT.

This clone appeared a single time. The chain recombines TRBV6-5 with TRBJ1-2; 7 bases line up with TRBD1. Unmatched junction bases numbered 2, after V lost 6 bases and J lost 7 bases. The CDR3 extends over 11 amino acids. Germline CDR1 reads MNHEY; CDR2 reads SVGAGI. The DNA for the CDR3 is TGTGCCAGCAGCAGACAGGGTGGCTACACCTTC. Its translation is CASSRQGGYTF.

The rearrangement links TRBV18 to TRBJ2-3, with 8 bases fitting TRBD2. CDR3 length equals 17 residues. The V gene's germline CDR1 is KGHSH and CDR2 LQKENI. Trimming took 2 bases from V and 4 from J; bases not matched to a gene: 11. The CDR3 sequence is CASSPRVSGTGPDTQYF. DNA for the CDR3: TGTGCCAGCTCACCAAGGGTTAGCGGGACGGGGCCAGATACGCAGTATTTT.

The table lists this clone with a count of one. The rearrangement joins TRBV5-6 to TRBJ2-2, with TRBD1 as a possible D gene (6 bases). Deletions cut 4 bases from V and 3 bases from J, with 16 bases between. From germline, CDR1 is SGHDT and CDR2 YYEEEE. The CDR3 runs to 16 residues. CDR3 sequence reads: CASSPGPRGYTGELFF. In DNA form, the CDR3 reads TGTGCCAGCAGCCCAGGACCAAGGGGGTACACCGGGGAGCTGTTTTTT.

The chain joins TRBV5-1 to TRBJ1-5, with D possibly matching TRBD1 (5 bases). The V and J ends lost 0 bases and 7 bases respectively, with 11 bases between them. The germline V gene encodes CDR1 SGHRS and CDR2 YFSETQ. The CDR3 consists of 14 residues. CDR3 residues: CASSLDGGGQPQHF. CDR3 DNA sequence: TGCGCCAGCAGCTTGGACGGGGGAGGACAGCCCCAGCATTTT.

This sequence joins TRBV6-5 and TRBJ1-1, with 11 bases aligning to TRBD1. The CDR3 totals 14 residues. From germline, CDR1 is MNHEY and CDR2 SVGAGI. The V segment lost 4 bases and the J segment 5 bases; nucleotides outside the gene matches: 3. The CDR3 protein is CASSWGTGGTEAFF. The CDR3 DNA follows: TGTGCCAGCAGTTGGGGGACAGGGGGAACTGAAGCTTTCTTT.

The chain couples TRBV3-1 (or the pseudogene TRBV3-2) to TRBJ1-5; no reliable D call. The germline V gene encodes CDR1 LGHDT and CDR2 YNNKEL (reference sequence). Deletions cut 4 bases from V and 9 bases from J, with 28 bases between. The CDR3 is 18 amino acids. The DNA for the CDR3 is TGTGCCAGCAGCCCCTGGAGGACCTCCCAGCGGACGGTAAGGCCCCAGCATTTT. This gives the protein CASSPWRTSQRTVRPQHF.

This rearrangement joins TRBV12-5 to TRBJ2-1; D might be TRBD2 (5 bases). CDR1 is LGHNT and CDR2 is FRNRAP in the germline V gene. CDR3 length equals 13 residues. V was cut by 1 base and J by 15 bases, with 16 bases left in between. Written as DNA, the CDR3 is TGTGCTAGTGGTTTGGATGGTTTGGGAGTTTTGTTCTTC. It is translated as CASGLDGLGVLFF.

In its sample, this clone was seen once. The V and J genes are TRBV3-1 (or the pseudogene TRBV3-2) and TRBJ1-2, with D maybe TRBD1 (6 bases). The CDR3 spans 17 residues. V lost 4 bases to trimming and J lost 0 bases, with 18 bases between them. Germline loops: CDR1 LGHDT, CDR2 YNNKEL (reference sequence). CDR3 DNA sequence: TGTGCCAGCAGCCCTCGACAGGCGTCTTATGCTAACTATGGCTACACCTTC. It translates to CASSPRQASYANYGYTF.

The CDR3 region has the DNA TGTGCCTGGAGGGGGGGCGTGAAGTATGGCTACACCTTC. It specifies CAWRGGVKYGYTF. The V call is TRBV30, the J call TRBJ1-2; D perhaps matches TRBD1 (6 bases). This CDR3 is 13 amino acids long. CDR1 GTSNPN and CDR2 SVGIG come from the germline V gene (reference sequence). V lost 3 bases to trimming and J lost 5 bases, with 13 bases between them.

This chain links TRBV5-6 with TRBJ1-2; D unclear. With 2 bases removed from V and 7 bases from J, the gap between germline ends came to 12 bases. The germline V gene encodes CDR1 SGHDT and CDR2 YYEEEE. The CDR3 contains 13 residues. In DNA form, the CDR3 reads TGTGCCAGCAGCTTAGGTCGGGCTAGTGGCTACACCTTC. Translation: CASSLGRASGYTF. Full variable domain (outside the CDR3, taken from reference TRBV5-6 and TRBJ1-2): DAGVTQSPTHLIKTRGQQVTLRCSPKSGHDTVSWYQQALGQGPQFIFQYYEEEERQRGNFPDRFSGHQFPNYSSELNVNALLLGDSALYLCASSLGRASGYTFGSGTRLTVV.

The rearrangement links TRBV6-6 to TRBJ2-3; D is perhaps TRBD2 (6 bases). Trimming took off 1 base at V and 4 bases at J, with 12 bases between the two ends. Per the germline V gene, CDR1 is MNHNY and CDR2 is SVGAGI (reference sequence). The length of the CDR3 is 15 residues. As DNA, the CDR3 is TGTGCCAGCAGTTACTGGGGCAGGGAGGCAGATACGCAGTATTTT. It specifies CASSYWGREADTQYF.

The CDR3 DNA follows: TGTGCCAGCAGCTTAATTAGGTGGGGGCCCCAAATTTACAATGAGCAGTTCTTC. It is translated as CASSLIRWGPQIYNEQFF. The chain joins TRBV11-3 to TRBJ2-1; D is perhaps TRBD1 (6 bases). Trimming stripped 2 bases from V and 4 bases from J, with 21 bases between. CDR1 and CDR2 (germline): SGHNT, YENEEA. The CDR3 has 18 amino acids.

This chain uses TRBV7-2 with TRBJ1-2; D unclear. This CDR3 is 12 amino acids long. CDR1 is SGHTA, CDR2 FQGNSA, per germline. V was shortened by 5 bases and J by 4 bases, with 8 bases between the two germline ends. The CDR3 region has the DNA TGTGCCAGCAGCGTATACAGCTATGGCTACACCTTC. Its protein product is CASSVYSYGYTF.

This clone was counted a few times. This sequence joins TRBV15 and TRBJ2-2; no definite D call. The CDR3 spans 16 residues. The germline V gene has CDR1 LNHNV and CDR2 YYDKDF (reference sequence). Trimming pared 0 bases from V and 2 bases from J, leaving 10 bases between. The CDR3 loop is CATSRDRQPNTGELFF. The DNA of the CDR3 is TGTGCCACCAGCAGAGATCGGCAGCCAAACACCGGGGAGCTGTTTTTT.

This chain links TRBV7-2 with TRBJ2-5, with D possibly being TRBD2 (5 bases). Germline CDR1 is SGHTA and CDR2 is FQGNSA. This CDR3 is 15 amino acids long. Trimming left V 9 bases short and J 9 bases short, with 26 bases between. CDR3 protein: CASTSSGSFRVPQYF. The CDR3 DNA sequence: TGTGCCAGTACCTCCAGCGGTTCTTTTAGGGTGCCCCAGTACTTC.

The chain carries TRBV5-1 and TRBJ2-7, with TRBD1 as a possible D gene (6 bases). CDR1 and CDR2 (germline): SGHRS, YFSETQ. V was pared by 0 bases and J by 0 bases, with 10 bases between. This CDR3 has 15 residues. CDR3 loop: CASSLGTGSSYEQYF. In DNA, the CDR3 is TGCGCCAGCAGCTTGGGTACAGGGAGCTCCTACGAGCAGTACTTC.

V usage is TRBV4-3 and J usage is TRBJ1-3, with D unresolved. Germline loops: CDR1 LGHNA, CDR2 YSLEER. This CDR3 has 15 amino acids. Trimming removed 3 bases from V and 7 bases from J, with 16 bases in between. This CDR3 is CASSHLLGSGNTIYF. The CDR3 DNA reads as TGCGCCAGCAGCCATCTCCTCGGGTCCGGGAACACCATATATTTT.

The chain combines TRBV25-1 with TRBJ1-4, with 10 nucleotides matching TRBD1. CDR3 length equals 15 residues. J lost 6 bases, V lost 3 bases, and 4 bases had no gene match. The germline V gene has CDR1 MGHDK and CDR2 SYGVNS. CDR3 bases: TGTGCCAGCAGTGATTACGGGACAGGGGATGAAAAACTGTTTTTT. Encoded protein: CASSDYGTGDEKLFF.

The V and J genes are TRBV11-3 and TRBJ2-3; D remains unclear. The CDR3 contains 14 residues. Trimming removed 5 bases from V and 2 bases from J, with 11 bases in between. CDR1 is SGHNT, CDR2 YENEEA, per germline. Here the CDR3 reads CASSRVRYTDTQYF. The CDR3 DNA reads TGTGCCAGCAGCCGTGTCCGGTACACAGATACGCAGTATTTT.

The CDR3 reads CASSDRGLINEQFF. CDR3 nucleotide sequence: TGTGCCAGCAGCGACAGGGGATTGATTAACGAGCAGTTCTTC. The chain recombines TRBV4-2 with TRBJ2-1, with 8 positions matching TRBD1. The ends lost 5 bases at V and 10 bases at J; junction bases unmatched: 10. The CDR3 runs 14 residues. Germline V gene data show CDR1 as LGHNA and CDR2 as YNFKEQ.

The J gene is TRBJ1-1, the V gene TRBV5-4, with D maybe TRBD1 (5 bases). Trimming removed 4 bases at V and 2 bases at J, with 9 bases between. This CDR3 is 13 amino acids long. Germline assignment: CDR1 SGHNT and CDR2 YYREEE (reference sequence). The CDR3 region is CASSIDSNTEAFF. Written as DNA, the CDR3 is TGTGCCAGCAGCATAGACAGTAACACTGAAGCTTTCTTT.

The chain links TRBV4-2 to TRBJ2-5, with a tentative D call TRBD2 (5 bases). The CDR3 extends over 11 amino acids. The ends were cut back, 4 bases at V and 10 bases at J, with 10 bases in the middle. CDR1 LGHNA and CDR2 YNFKEQ come from the germline V gene. Written as DNA, the CDR3 is TGTGCCAGCAGCCGAGAGGAGGTCCAGTACTTC. Its protein product is CASSREEVQYF.

In DNA form, the CDR3 reads TGTGCCAGCTCACCGAAAAATTCTGCTACCAAGCTGTTTTTT. Amino acids: CASSPKNSATKLFF. The chain couples TRBV18 to TRBJ2-2; D remains unclear. Germline assignment: CDR1 KGHSH and CDR2 LQKENI. With 3 bases removed from V and 12 bases from J, the gap between germline ends came to 17 bases. This CDR3 is built from 14 residues.